Sequencing of this T cell receptor (beta chain) was carried out in a study of somatic mutations in cytotoxic T cells in rheumatoid arthritis. Clones were sequenced by immunoSEQ multiplex PCR, and TCRdb holds only the in-frame ones, with some missing. This sample carries about 25,000 clones, about four fifths of them seen once, and the ten largest clones take roughly 5.6%. Germline CDR1 SNHLY, CDR2 FYNNEI. V was cut by 7 bases and J by 5 bases, with 11 bases left in between. The CDR3 totals 12 residues. Sequenced sample: CD8+ T cells sorted from blood. The chain couples TRBV2 to TRBJ1-2, with a possible D match to TRBD1 (6 bases). The clonotype originates from a man in his fifties in good health. The DNA of the CDR3 is TGTGCCAGCATAGGGGGGAGATATGGCTACACCTTC. The encoded protein is CASIGGRYGYTF.